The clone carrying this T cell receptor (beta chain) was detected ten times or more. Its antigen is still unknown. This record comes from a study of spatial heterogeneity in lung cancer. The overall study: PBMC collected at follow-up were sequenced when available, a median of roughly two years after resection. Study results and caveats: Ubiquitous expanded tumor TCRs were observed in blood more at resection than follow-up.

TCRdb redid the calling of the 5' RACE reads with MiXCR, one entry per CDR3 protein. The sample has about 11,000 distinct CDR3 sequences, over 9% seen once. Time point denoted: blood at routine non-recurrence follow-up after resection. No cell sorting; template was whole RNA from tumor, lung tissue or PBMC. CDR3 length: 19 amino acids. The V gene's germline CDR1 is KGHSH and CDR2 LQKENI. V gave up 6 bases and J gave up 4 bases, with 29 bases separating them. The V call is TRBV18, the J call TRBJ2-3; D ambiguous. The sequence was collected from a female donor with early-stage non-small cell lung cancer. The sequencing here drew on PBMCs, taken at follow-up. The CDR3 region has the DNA TGTGCCAGCTCCGGAAACTCCCAACAGAAATTTCACCCCCCAGATACGCAGTATTTT. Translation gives CASSGNSQQKFHPPDTQYF. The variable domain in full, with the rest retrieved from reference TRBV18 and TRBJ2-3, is NAGVMQNPRHLVRRRGQEARLRCSPMKGHSHVYWYRQLPEEGLKFMVYLQKENIIDESGMPKERFSAEFPKEGPSILRIQQVVRGDSAAYFCASSGNSQQKFHPPDTQYFGPGTRLTVL.